The entry that follows covers one T cell receptor beta chain sequence. The antigen is not known. The data originate from a study of cytomegalovirus exposure and HLA in healthy donors. PCR employed 60 Vbeta and 13 Jbeta primers. This table comes from immunoSEQ multiplex PCR, and its TCRdb copy is limited to in-frame clones, with some not included. Of around 88,000 clones in the sample, around 77% were seen once. This CDR3 contains 16 residues. Germline values: CDR1 SNHLY, CDR2 FYNNEI. V lost 4 bases and J lost 5; bases outside the gene matches: 7. General observations from the study: The productive fraction for most TCR beta V segments was about 90% or about 30% in an earlier analysis. The classifier reportedly diagnosed cytomegalovirus status with high sensitivity and specificity. Highly shared variants forming one cluster were likely a sequencing artifact.

This sequence joins TRBV2 and TRBJ1-6; 8 nucleotides agree with TRBD1. The sequencing sample was made of PBMCs. This receptor was obtained from a man between 45 and 60 years old in good health and CMV-seropositive. The CDR3, as DNA: TGTGCCAGCAGTGCCCAGGGGGCCGCTAATAATTCACCCCTCCACTTT. Amino acids: CASSAQGAANNSPLHF. The complete variable domain, with remaining parts taken from reference TRBV2 and TRBJ1-6, reads EPEVTQTPSHQVTQMGQEVILRCVPISNHLYFYWYRQILGQKVEFLVSFYNNEISEKSEIFDDQFSVERPDGSNFTLKIRSTKLEDSAMYFCASSAQGAANNSPLHFGNGTRLTVT.